This TCR beta chain was captured in a study of T cells after yellow fever vaccination. This clonotype was found a few times. TCRdb ran MiXCR on the 5' RACE reads and lists one entry per CDR3 protein. This sample has about 160,000 distinct CDR3 sequences, with under 7.5% found just once. CDR1 SGHTA and CDR2 FQGNSA come from the germline V gene. The CDR3 spans 16 residues. Trimming took 6 bases from V and 6 from J, leaving 18 bases between them. This sequence joins TRBV7-2 and TRBJ1-6, with TRBD1 as a possible D gene (6 bases). Sample: CD4+ T cells sorted from PBMCs, taken 5 days after the first yellow fever vaccination. This receptor was identified in a man between 18 and 35 years old who received the YFV17D yellow fever vaccine. CDR3 in amino acids: CASRTPGPRGNSPLHF. The CDR3 DNA reads TGTGCCAGCAGAACACCGGGCCCCAGGGGTAATTCACCCCTCCACTTT.